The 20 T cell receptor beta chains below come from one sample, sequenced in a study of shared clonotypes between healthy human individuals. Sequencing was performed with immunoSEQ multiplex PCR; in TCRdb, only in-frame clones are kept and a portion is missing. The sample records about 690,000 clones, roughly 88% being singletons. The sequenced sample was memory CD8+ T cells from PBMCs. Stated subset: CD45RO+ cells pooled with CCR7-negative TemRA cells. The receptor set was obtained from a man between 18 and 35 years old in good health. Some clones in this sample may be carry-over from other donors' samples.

CDR3 in amino acids: CASSAPSRVVTGELFF. The DNA for the CDR3 is TGTGCCAGCAGTGCTCCCTCCCGGGTGGTCACCGGGGAGCTGTTTTTT. The V and J genes are TRBV6-1 and TRBJ2-2; the D is unclear. The CDR3 extends over 16 amino acids. The V gene lost 4 bases and the J gene lost 4 bases, with 16 bases spanning the gap. Germline CDR1 is MNHNS and CDR2 is SASEGT.

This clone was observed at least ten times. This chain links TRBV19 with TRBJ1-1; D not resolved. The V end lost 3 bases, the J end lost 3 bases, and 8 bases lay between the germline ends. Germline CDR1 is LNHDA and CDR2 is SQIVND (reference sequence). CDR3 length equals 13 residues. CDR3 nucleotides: TGTGCCAGTAGTATTGATGGATACACTGAAGCTTTCTTT. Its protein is CASSIDGYTEAFF.

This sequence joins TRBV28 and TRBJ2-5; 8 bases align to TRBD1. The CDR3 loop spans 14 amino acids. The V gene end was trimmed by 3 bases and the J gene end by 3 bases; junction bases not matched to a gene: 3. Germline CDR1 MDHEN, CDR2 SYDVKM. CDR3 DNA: TGTGCCAGCAGTTTCCAGGGGGCCGAAGAGACCCAGTACTTC. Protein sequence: CASSFQGAEETQYF.

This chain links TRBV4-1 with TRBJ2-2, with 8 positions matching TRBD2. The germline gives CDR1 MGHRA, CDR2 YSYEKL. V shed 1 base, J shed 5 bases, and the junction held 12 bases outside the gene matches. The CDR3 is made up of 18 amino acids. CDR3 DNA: TGCGCCAGCAGCCAAGGGGGCAGTGTTAGCGGGATGACCGGGGAGCTGTTTTTT. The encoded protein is CASSQGGSVSGMTGELFF.

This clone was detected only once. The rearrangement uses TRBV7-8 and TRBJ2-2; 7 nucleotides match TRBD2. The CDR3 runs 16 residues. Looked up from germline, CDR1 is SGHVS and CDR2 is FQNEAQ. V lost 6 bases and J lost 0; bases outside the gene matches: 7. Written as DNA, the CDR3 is TGTGCCAGCAGGGGAGCGGGACGGACGAACACCGGGGAGCTGTTTTTT. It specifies CASRGAGRTNTGELFF.

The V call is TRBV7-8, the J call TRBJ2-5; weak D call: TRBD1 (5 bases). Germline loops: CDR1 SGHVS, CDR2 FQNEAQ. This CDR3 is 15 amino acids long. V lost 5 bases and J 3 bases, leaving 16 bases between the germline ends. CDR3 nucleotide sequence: TGTGCCAGCAGCACGGGCAGGGTCATCAAAGAGACCCAGTACTTC. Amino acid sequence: CASSTGRVIKETQYF.

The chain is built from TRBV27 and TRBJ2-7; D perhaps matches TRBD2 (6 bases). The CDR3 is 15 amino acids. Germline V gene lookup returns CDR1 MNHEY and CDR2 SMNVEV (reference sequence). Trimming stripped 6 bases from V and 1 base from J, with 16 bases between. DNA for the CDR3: TGTGCCAGCAGCCTCGGGACCGGGACTTCCTACGAGCAGTACTTC. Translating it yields CASSLGTGTSYEQYF.

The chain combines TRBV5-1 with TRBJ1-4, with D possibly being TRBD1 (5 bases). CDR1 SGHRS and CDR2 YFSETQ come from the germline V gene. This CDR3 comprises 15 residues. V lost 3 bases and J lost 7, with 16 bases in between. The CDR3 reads CASSSEGNSLEKLFF. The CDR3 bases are TGCGCCAGCAGCTCGGAGGGGAATAGTCTTGAAAAACTGTTTTTT.

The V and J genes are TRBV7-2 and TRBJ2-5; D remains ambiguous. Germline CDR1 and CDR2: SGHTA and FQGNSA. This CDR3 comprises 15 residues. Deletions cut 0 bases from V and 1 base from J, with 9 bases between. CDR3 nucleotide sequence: TGTGCCAGCAGCTTAGCCGGCCGGGCCCAAGAGACCCAGTACTTC. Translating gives CASSLAGRAQETQYF.

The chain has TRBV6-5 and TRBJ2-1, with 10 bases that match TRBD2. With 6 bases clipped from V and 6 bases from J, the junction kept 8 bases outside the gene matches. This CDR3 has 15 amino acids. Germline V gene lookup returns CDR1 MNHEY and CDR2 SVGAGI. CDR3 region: CASSSGLAVSNEQFF. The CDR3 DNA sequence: TGTGCCAGCAGCTCCGGACTAGCGGTATCCAATGAGCAGTTCTTC.

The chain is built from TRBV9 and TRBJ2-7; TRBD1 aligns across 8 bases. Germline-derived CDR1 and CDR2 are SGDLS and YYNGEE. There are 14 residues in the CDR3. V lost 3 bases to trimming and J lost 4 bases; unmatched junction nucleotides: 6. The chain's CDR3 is CASSADRAEYEQYF. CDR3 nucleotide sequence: TGTGCCAGCAGCGCGGACAGGGCTGAATACGAGCAGTACTTC.

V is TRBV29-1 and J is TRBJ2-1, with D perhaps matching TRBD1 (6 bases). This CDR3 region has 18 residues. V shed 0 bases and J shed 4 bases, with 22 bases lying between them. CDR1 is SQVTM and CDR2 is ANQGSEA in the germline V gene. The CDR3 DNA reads TGCAGCGTTGAAGATCGAAGGGACAAGGGAGTAATTTACAATGAGCAGTTCTTC. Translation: CSVEDRRDKGVIYNEQFF.

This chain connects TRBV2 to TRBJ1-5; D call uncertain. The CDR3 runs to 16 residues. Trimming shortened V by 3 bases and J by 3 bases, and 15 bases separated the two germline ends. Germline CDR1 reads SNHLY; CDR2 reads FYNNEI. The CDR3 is CASSESIRSVNQPQHF. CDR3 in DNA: TGTGCCAGCAGTGAGTCGATACGGTCGGTCAATCAGCCCCAGCATTTT.

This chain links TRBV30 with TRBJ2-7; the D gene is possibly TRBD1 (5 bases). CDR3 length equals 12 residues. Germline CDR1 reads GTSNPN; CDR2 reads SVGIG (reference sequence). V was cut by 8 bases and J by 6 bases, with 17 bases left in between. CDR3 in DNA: TGTGCCGGACCCGGGCCTAGGGGCGAGCAGTACTTC. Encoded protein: CAGPGPRGEQYF.

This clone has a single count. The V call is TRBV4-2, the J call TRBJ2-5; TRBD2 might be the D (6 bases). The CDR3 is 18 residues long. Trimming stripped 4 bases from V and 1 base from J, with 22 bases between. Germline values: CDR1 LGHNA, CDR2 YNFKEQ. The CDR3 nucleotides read TGTGCCAGCAGCCTCACTAGTGGGGACTTAACCCCCCAAGAGACCCAGTACTTC. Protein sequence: CASSLTSGDLTPQETQYF.

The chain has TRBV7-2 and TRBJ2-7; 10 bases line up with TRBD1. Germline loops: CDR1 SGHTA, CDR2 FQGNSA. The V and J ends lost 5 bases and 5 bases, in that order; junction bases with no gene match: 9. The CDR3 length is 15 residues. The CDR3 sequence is CASSPRTGTGDEQYF. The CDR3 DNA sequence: TGTGCCAGCAGCCCAAGAACCGGGACAGGGGACGAGCAGTACTTC.

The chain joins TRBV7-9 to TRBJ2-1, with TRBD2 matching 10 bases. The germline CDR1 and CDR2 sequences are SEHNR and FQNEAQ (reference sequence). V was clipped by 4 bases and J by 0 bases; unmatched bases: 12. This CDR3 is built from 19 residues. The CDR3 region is CASSSSGTSASSSYNEQFF. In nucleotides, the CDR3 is TGTGCCAGCAGCTCGTCCGGGACTAGCGCATCTAGCTCCTACAATGAGCAGTTCTTC.

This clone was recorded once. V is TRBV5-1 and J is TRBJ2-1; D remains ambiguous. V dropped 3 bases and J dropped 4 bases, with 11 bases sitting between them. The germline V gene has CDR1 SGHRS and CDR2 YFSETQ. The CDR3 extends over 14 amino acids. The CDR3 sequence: CASSWWSHYNEQFF. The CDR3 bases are TGCGCCAGCAGCTGGTGGAGTCATTACAATGAGCAGTTCTTC. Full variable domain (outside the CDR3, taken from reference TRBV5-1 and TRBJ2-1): KAGVTQTPRYLIKTRGQQVTLSCSPISGHRSVSWYQQTPGQGLQFLFEYFSETQRNKGNFPGRFSGRQFSNSRSEMNVSTLELGDSALYLCASSWWSHYNEQFFGPGTRLTVL.

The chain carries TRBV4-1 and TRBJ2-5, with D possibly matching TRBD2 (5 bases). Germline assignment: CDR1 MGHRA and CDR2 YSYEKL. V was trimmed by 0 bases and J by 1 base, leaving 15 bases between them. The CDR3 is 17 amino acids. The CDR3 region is CASSQDYGVVAQETQYF. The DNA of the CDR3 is TGCGCCAGCAGCCAAGATTACGGGGTAGTAGCCCAAGAGACCCAGTACTTC.

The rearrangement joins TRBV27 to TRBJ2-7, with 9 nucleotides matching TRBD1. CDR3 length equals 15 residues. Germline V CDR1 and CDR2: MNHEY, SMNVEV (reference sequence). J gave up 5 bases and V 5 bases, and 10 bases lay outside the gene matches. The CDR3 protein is CASSPAGQGRDEQYF. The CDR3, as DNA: TGTGCCAGCAGTCCTGCGGGACAGGGTCGCGACGAGCAGTACTTC.